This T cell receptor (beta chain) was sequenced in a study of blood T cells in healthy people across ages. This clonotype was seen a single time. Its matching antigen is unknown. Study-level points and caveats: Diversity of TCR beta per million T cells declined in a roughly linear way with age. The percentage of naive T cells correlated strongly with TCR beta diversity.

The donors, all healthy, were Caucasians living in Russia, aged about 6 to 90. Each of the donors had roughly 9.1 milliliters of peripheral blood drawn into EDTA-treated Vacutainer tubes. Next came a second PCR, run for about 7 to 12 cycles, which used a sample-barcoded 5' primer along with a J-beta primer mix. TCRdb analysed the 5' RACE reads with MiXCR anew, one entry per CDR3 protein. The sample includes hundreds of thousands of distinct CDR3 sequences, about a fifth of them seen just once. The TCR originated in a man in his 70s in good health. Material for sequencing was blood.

CDR3 amino acids: CASSLAKAPTGTEAFF. The CDR3 bases are TGCGCCAGCAGCTTAGCTAAAGCACCTACGGGAACTGAAGCTTTCTTT. The genes are TRBV5-1 and TRBJ1-1, with D hard to call. The CDR3 runs 16 residues. Per the germline V gene, CDR1 is SGHRS and CDR2 is YFSETQ. The ends were cut back, 2 bases at V and 5 bases at J, with 19 bases in the middle.